Following are 7 T cell receptor beta chains from one sample sequenced in a study of Ad26.COV2.S vaccination and SARS-CoV-2 variants. Profiling relied on immunoSEQ multiplex PCR, and the TCRdb table lists in-frame clones only, not all of them. Of about 440,000 clones in the sample, around 88% were seen once. Sample treatment: some 20 received Ad26.COV2.S at low or high dose, single or two shots; roughly 5 received placebo; per-sample allocation not given. On day 63 after the first injection, vaccine and placebo recipients gave samples. The input for sequencing was peripheral blood, taken in a trial of Ad26.COV2.S vaccine versus placebo. These receptors were obtained from a person between 18 and 65 years old who received the Ad26.COV2.S COVID-19 vaccine or a placebo.

The rearrangement links TRBV15 to TRBJ2-2, with 9 nucleotides matching TRBD1. This CDR3 is built from 16 residues. CDR1 is LNHNV, CDR2 YYDKDF, per germline (reference sequence). The V gene end was trimmed by 5 bases and the J gene end by 6 bases; junction bases not matched to a gene: 10. The CDR3 protein is CATSSTGTGMAGELFF. CDR3 DNA: TGTGCCACCAGCTCGACCGGGACAGGGATGGCCGGGGAGCTGTTTTTT.

This clone has only a few counts. The chain carries TRBV19 and TRBJ1-5, with a possible D match to TRBD1 (6 bases). Per the germline V gene, CDR1 is LNHDA and CDR2 is SQIVND (reference sequence). The CDR3 totals 16 residues. V was clipped by 5 bases and J by 0 bases, with 14 bases between them. The CDR3 is CASSGLGQISNQPQHF. CDR3 nucleotides: TGTGCCAGTAGTGGACTAGGACAGATTAGCAATCAGCCCCAGCATTTT. Together with reference TRBV19 and TRBJ1-5, the CDR3 gives the full variable domain: DGGITQSPKYLFRKEGQNVTLSCEQNLNHDAMYWYRQDPGQGLRLIYYSQIVNDFQKGDIAEGYSVSREKKESFPLTVTSAQKNPTAFYLCASSGLGQISNQPQHFGDGTRLSIL.

The chain links TRBV10-3 to TRBJ2-5; D may be TRBD1 or TRBD2 (5 bases each). Germline CDR1 is ENHRY and CDR2 is SYGVKD. Trimming took 8 bases from V and 7 from J, leaving 14 bases between them. The CDR3 contains 12 residues. The CDR3 bases are TGTGCCATCCGGGACGGGTACGGGACCCAGTACTTC. It codes for CAIRDGYGTQYF.

This chain links TRBV29-1 with TRBJ2-3; 8 nucleotides align to TRBD2. The CDR3 runs to 15 residues. CDR1 is SQVTM, CDR2 ANQGSEA, per germline. V shed 4 bases, J shed 3 bases, and the junction held 9 bases outside the gene matches. As DNA, the CDR3 is TGCAGCGTTGGTAGGGCGGGAGGAGGGACAGATACGCAGTATTTT. As protein: CSVGRAGGGTDTQYF.

The V gene is TRBV4-3, the J gene TRBJ2-2; D call uncertain. Germline V gene lookup returns CDR1 LGHNA and CDR2 YSLEER. V dropped 0 bases and J dropped 0 bases, with 14 bases sitting between them. There are 18 residues in the CDR3. The CDR3 coding sequence is TGCGCCAGCAGCCAAGATCCCCTTGACGCAGCGAACACCGGGGAGCTGTTTTTT. Translated, it gives CASSQDPLDAANTGELFF.

The chain combines TRBV5-5 with TRBJ2-1; 12 bases line up with TRBD2. This CDR3 region has 16 residues. Germline trimming cut 3 bases from V and 9 bases from J; bases unmatched to any gene: 10. Germline values: CDR1 SGHKS, CDR2 YYEKEE (reference sequence). This CDR3 is CASSWPGTSGSFEQFF. The CDR3 DNA reads TGTGCCAGCAGCTGGCCCGGGACTAGCGGGTCTTTTGAGCAGTTCTTC.

This chain uses TRBV29-1 with TRBJ2-3; D is uncertain. V lost 4 bases and J 6 bases, leaving 8 bases between the germline ends. Germline V lookup: CDR1 SQVTM, CDR2 ANQGSEA. CDR3 length: 11 residues. CDR3 residues: CSVADQDTQYF. DNA for the CDR3: TGCAGCGTTGCGGACCAGGATACGCAGTATTTT.